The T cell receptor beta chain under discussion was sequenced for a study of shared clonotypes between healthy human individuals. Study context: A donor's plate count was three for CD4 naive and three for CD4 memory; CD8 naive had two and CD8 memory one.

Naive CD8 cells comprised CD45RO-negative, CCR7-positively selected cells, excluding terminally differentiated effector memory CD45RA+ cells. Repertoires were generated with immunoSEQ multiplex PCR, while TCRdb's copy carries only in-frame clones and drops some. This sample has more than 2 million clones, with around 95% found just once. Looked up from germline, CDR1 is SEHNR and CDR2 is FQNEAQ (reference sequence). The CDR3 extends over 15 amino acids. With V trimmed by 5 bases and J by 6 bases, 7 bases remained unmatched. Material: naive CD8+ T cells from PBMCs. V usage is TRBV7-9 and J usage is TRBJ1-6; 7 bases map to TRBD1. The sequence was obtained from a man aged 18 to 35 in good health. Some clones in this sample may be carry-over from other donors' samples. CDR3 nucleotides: TGTGCCAGCAGCGCCCGGGACAGACTTAATTCACCCCTCCACTTT. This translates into CASSARDRLNSPLHF.